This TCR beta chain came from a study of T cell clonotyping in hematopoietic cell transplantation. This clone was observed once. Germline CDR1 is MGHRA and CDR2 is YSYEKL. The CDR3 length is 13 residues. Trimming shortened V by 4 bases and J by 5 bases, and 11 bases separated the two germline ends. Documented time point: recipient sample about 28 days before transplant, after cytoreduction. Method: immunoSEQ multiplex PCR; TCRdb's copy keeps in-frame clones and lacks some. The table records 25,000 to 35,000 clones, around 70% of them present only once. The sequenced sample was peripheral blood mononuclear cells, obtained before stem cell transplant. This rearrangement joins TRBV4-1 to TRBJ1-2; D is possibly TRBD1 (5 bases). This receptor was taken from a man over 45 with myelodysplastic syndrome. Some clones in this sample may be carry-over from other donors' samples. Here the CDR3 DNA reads TGCGCCAGCAGCCCCGGGGCCACGTATGGCTACACCTTC. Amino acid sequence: CASSPGATYGYTF.